This is a list of T cell receptor beta chains from one sample in a study of cytotoxic CD8 clonotypes in ibrutinib-treated CLL. Some clones are missing from TCRdb's copy, which holds only in-frame ones; the method was immunoSEQ multiplex PCR. The table lists over 120,000 clones, about 80% of them singletons. The specimen comprised PBMCs, sampled after 12 months of ibrutinib treatment. The receptors were sampled from a human donor with chronic lymphocytic leukemia. Each CDR3 is given without its conserved first and last residue. A D gene is named only where the DNA matches it firmly. Clone size is shown for a subset of rows, as once, few, many or a class of expanded clone.

v_gene: TRBV27; abundance: many; d_gene: .; j_gene: TRBJ2-5; CDR3aa: ASSTGLETQY
v_gene: TRBV30; abundance: few; d_gene: .; j_gene: TRBJ1-3; CDR3aa: AWSPWSGNTIY
v_gene: TRBV6-5; abundance: .; d_gene: TRBD2; j_gene: TRBJ2-2; CDR3aa: ASRPSGRKTGELF
v_gene: TRBV11-2; abundance: .; d_gene: TRBD2; j_gene: TRBJ2-2; CDR3aa: ASSLAGGSWGTGELF
v_gene: TRBV9; abundance: .; d_gene: TRBD1; j_gene: TRBJ2-7; CDR3aa: ASNEDGQGWNEQY
v_gene: TRBV29-1; abundance: .; d_gene: TRBD2; j_gene: TRBJ2-3; CDR3aa: SVLGLAGGPDTQY
v_gene: TRBV11-2; abundance: .; d_gene: .; j_gene: TRBJ1-1; CDR3aa: ASRYQGEGTEAF
v_gene: TRBV7-2; abundance: .; d_gene: .; j_gene: TRBJ2-7; CDR3aa: ASSLGWYEQY
v_gene: TRBV7-8; abundance: .; d_gene: .; j_gene: TRBJ1-3; CDR3aa: ASRRGGPGNTIY
v_gene: TRBV29-1; abundance: .; d_gene: .; j_gene: TRBJ2-5; CDR3aa: SVEEAGKETQY
v_gene: TRBV28; abundance: .; d_gene: .; j_gene: TRBJ1-3; CDR3aa: ASSLDISGNTIY
v_gene: TRBV5-1; abundance: .; d_gene: .; j_gene: TRBJ1-3; CDR3aa: ASSPVWGFSGNTIY
v_gene: TRBV11-2; abundance: .; d_gene: TRBD2; j_gene: TRBJ2-1; CDR3aa: ASSLSGTPYNEQF
v_gene: TRBV19; abundance: .; d_gene: TRBD2; j_gene: TRBJ2-3; CDR3aa: ASSFSGTTDTQY
v_gene: TRBV19; abundance: .; d_gene: .; j_gene: TRBJ1-5; CDR3aa: ASTPGLNQPQH
v_gene: TRBV11-2; abundance: .; d_gene: .; j_gene: TRBJ1-1; CDR3aa: ASSQKGD
v_gene: TRBV7-2; abundance: .; d_gene: TRBD2; j_gene: TRBJ2-7; CDR3aa: ASSLGLAGGVDEQY
v_gene: TRBV20-1; abundance: .; d_gene: .; j_gene: TRBJ2-1; CDR3aa: SASKGEQF
v_gene: TRBV7-9; abundance: .; d_gene: .; j_gene: TRBJ1-1; CDR3aa: ASRNGTSAGRGNTEAF
v_gene: TRBV5-1; abundance: .; d_gene: .; j_gene: TRBJ2-2; CDR3aa: AAGNRDSGELF
v_gene: TRBV25-1; abundance: .; d_gene: .; j_gene: TRBJ2-5; CDR3aa: ASSDPIDRGGETQY
v_gene: TRBV2; abundance: .; d_gene: TRBD1; j_gene: TRBJ1-1; CDR3aa: ATRSQGAHSTEAF
v_gene: TRBV27; abundance: .; d_gene: TRBD2; j_gene: TRBJ2-1; CDR3aa: ASSWTSFSSYNEQF
v_gene: TRBV7-2; abundance: .; d_gene: .; j_gene: TRBJ2-3; CDR3aa: ASSLLGGTDTQY
v_gene: TRBV30; abundance: .; d_gene: .; j_gene: TRBJ1-5; CDR3aa: AWPSDPGGKPQH
v_gene: TRBV10-3; abundance: .; d_gene: TRBD2; j_gene: TRBJ2-1; CDR3aa: AIGTSGSDNEQF
v_gene: TRBV14; abundance: .; d_gene: .; j_gene: TRBJ2-7; CDR3aa: ASSQLRYEQY
v_gene: TRBV9; abundance: .; d_gene: TRBD1; j_gene: TRBJ2-5; CDR3aa: ASSGYRGSGQETQY
v_gene: TRBV13; abundance: .; d_gene: .; j_gene: TRBJ2-7; CDR3aa: ASTRGDIVSYEQY
v_gene: TRBV11-2; abundance: .; d_gene: .; j_gene: TRBJ2-2; CDR3aa: ASSLNRGVGELF
v_gene: TRBV7-6; abundance: .; d_gene: TRBD2; j_gene: TRBJ2-1; CDR3aa: ASTELAGDNEQF
v_gene: TRBV6-6; abundance: .; d_gene: .; j_gene: TRBJ2-5; CDR3aa: ASSYREKETQY
v_gene: TRBV19; abundance: .; d_gene: TRBD2; j_gene: TRBJ2-1; CDR3aa: ASSRTGTSVINEQF
v_gene: TRBV7-7; abundance: .; d_gene: .; j_gene: TRBJ2-7; CDR3aa: ASSLGVGGFYEQY
v_gene: TRBV7-2; abundance: .; d_gene: TRBD2; j_gene: TRBJ2-7; CDR3aa: ASSLWLAGGPGTYEQY
v_gene: TRBV5-6; abundance: .; d_gene: .; j_gene: TRBJ2-5; CDR3aa: ASSGWTTQETQY
v_gene: TRBV28; abundance: .; d_gene: .; j_gene: TRBJ2-2; CDR3aa: ASSPSDSPAGELF
v_gene: TRBV7-9; abundance: .; d_gene: .; j_gene: TRBJ1-2; CDR3aa: ASSLESGGVVYGYT
v_gene: TRBV28; abundance: .; d_gene: .; j_gene: TRBJ1-1; CDR3aa: ASRAHQMGTEAF
v_gene: TRBV2; abundance: .; d_gene: .; j_gene: TRBJ1-3; CDR3aa: ASRYRADTIY
v_gene: TRBV7-2; abundance: .; d_gene: .; j_gene: TRBJ1-1; CDR3aa: ASSPGGAITEAF
v_gene: TRBV10-3; abundance: .; d_gene: .; j_gene: TRBJ1-1; CDR3aa: AISESVIGDYTEAF
v_gene: TRBV11-3; abundance: .; d_gene: TRBD2; j_gene: TRBJ2-1; CDR3aa: ASSIVAGADNEQF
v_gene: TRBV5-8; abundance: .; d_gene: .; j_gene: TRBJ2-2; CDR3aa: ASSSGSRNTGELF
v_gene: TRBV6-6; abundance: once; d_gene: .; j_gene: TRBJ2-7; CDR3aa: ASNLNRFSYEQY
v_gene: TRBV6-5; abundance: .; d_gene: .; j_gene: TRBJ2-7; CDR3aa: ASSYYRDPYEQY
v_gene: TRBV6-5; abundance: .; d_gene: .; j_gene: TRBJ2-7; CDR3aa: ASKFPSSYEQY
v_gene: TRBV9; abundance: .; d_gene: TRBD1; j_gene: TRBJ2-5; CDR3aa: ASSAGQGALSFGETQY
v_gene: TRBV11-2; abundance: .; d_gene: .; j_gene: TRBJ2-7; CDR3aa: ASSHAGYEQY
v_gene: TRBV19; abundance: .; d_gene: .; j_gene: TRBJ1-1; CDR3aa: ASSIGEGLQAF
v_gene: TRBV28; abundance: .; d_gene: TRBD1; j_gene: TRBJ2-2; CDR3aa: ASRWTGEDTGELF
v_gene: TRBV6-4; abundance: .; d_gene: TRBD2; j_gene: TRBJ2-1; CDR3aa: ASKREASSYNEQF